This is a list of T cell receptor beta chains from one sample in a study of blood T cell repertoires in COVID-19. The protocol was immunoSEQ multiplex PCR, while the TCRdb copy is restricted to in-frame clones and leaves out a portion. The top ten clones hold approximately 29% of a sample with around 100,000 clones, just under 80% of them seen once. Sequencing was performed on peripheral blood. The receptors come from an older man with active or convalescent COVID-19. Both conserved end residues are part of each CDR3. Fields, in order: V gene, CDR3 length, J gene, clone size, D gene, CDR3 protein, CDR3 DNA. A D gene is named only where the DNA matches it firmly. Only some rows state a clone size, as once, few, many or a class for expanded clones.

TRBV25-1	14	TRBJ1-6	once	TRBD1	CASSRTGGNSPLHF	TGTGCCAGCAGTCGGACAGGGGGCAATTCACCCCTCCACTTT
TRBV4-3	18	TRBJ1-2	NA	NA	CASSQGSGGRVGNYGYTF	TGCGCCAGCAGCCAAGGTTCGGGAGGCAGGGTCGGGAACTATGGCTACACCTTC
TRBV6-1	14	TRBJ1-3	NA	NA	CASSETVPGNTIYF	TGTGCCAGCAGTGAAACAGTACCGGGAAACACCATATATTTT
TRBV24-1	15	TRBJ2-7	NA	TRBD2	CATSDKTSGRREQYF	TGTGCCACCAGTGACAAGACTAGCGGGAGACGCGAGCAGTACTTC
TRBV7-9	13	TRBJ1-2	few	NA	CASSLEGDLGYTF	TGTGCCAGCAGCTTAGAGGGGGATTTAGGCTACACCTTC
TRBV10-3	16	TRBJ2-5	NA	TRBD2	CAIRDSGLAGGETQYF	TGTGCCATCAGAGACTCTGGACTAGCGGGAGGAGAGACCCAGTACTTC
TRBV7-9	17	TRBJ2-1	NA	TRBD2	CASSLAGRLAGRDEQFF	TGTGCCAGCAGCTTAGCGGGTCGGCTAGCGGGACGGGATGAGCAGTTCTTC
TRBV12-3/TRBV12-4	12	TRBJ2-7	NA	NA	CASSPGGDEQYF	TGTGCCAGCAGTCCGGGCGGGGACGAGCAGTACTTC
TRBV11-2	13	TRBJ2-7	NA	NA	CASSLDQVGEQYF	TGTGCCAGCAGCTTAGATCAGGTGGGCGAGCAGTACTTC
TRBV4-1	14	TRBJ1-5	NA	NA	CASSQTQGSQPQHF	TGCGCCAGCAGCCAAACACAGGGATCTCAGCCCCAGCATTTT
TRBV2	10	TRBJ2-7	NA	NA	CASRREEQYF	TGTGCCAGCAGGCGAGAGGAGCAGTACTTC
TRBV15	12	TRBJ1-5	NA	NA	CATSRVLGPQHF	TGTGCCACCAGCAGAGTTCTAGGGCCCCAGCATTTT
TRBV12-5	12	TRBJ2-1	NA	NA	CASGQGNNEQFF	TGTGCTAGTGGTCAGGGGAACAATGAGCAGTTCTTC
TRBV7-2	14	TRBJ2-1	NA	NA	CASSPLAGYNEQFF	TGTGCCAGCAGCCCCCTAGCTGGCTACAATGAGCAGTTCTTC
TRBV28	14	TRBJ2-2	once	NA	CASSFSGASGELFF	TGTGCCAGCAGTTTCTCAGGGGCCTCCGGGGAGCTGTTTTTT
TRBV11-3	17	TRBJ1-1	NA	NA	CASNLDGLPSTDTEAFF	TGTGCCAGCAACCTAGATGGTTTGCCGTCAACGGACACTGAAGCTTTCTTT
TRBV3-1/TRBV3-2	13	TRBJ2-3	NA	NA	CASSYSYPDTQYF	TGTGCCAGCAGCTACTCATACCCCGATACGCAGTATTTT
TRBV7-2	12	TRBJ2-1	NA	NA	CASSLGVGEQFF	TGTGCCAGCAGCTTGGGCGTCGGTGAGCAGTTCTTC
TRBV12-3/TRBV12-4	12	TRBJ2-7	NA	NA	CASSRGTVEQYF	TGTGCCAGCAGCCGGGGGACAGTCGAGCAGTACTTC
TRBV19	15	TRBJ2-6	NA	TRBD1	CASSTTGAGANVLTF	TGTGCCAGTAGTACGACAGGGGCCGGGGCCAACGTCCTGACTTTC
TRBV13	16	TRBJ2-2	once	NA	CASSLARGENTGELFF	TGTGCCAGCAGCTTAGCCAGGGGCGAGAACACCGGGGAGCTGTTTTTT